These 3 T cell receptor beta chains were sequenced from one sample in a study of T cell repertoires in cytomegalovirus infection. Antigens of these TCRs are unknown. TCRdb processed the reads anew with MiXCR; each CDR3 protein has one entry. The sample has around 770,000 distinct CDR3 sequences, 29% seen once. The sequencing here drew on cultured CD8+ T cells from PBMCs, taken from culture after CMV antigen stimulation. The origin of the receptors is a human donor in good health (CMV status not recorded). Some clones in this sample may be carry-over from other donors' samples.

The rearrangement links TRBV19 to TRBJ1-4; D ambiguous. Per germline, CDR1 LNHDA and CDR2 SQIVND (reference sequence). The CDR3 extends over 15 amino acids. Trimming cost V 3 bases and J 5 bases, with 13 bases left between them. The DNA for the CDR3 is TGTGCCAGTAGTATCGGCGCGGGAATGAATGAAAAACTGTTTTTT. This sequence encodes CASSIGAGMNEKLFF.

Written as DNA, the CDR3 is TGTGCCAGCACCGCCTGGTCTAGGGTTGCCTACAATGAGCAGTTCTTC. Its protein product is CASTAWSRVAYNEQFF. The chain joins TRBV11-2 to TRBJ2-1; D not resolved. V was cut by 7 bases and J by 2 bases, with 18 bases left in between. The CDR3 consists of 16 residues. The germline V gene encodes CDR1 SGHAT and CDR2 FQNNGV.

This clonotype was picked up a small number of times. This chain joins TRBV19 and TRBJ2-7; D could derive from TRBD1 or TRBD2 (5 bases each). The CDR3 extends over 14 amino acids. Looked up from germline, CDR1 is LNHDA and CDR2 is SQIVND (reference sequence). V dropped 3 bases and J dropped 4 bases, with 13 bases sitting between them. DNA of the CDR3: TGTGCCAGTAGTATGAAGGGACCTCCATACGAGCAGTACTTC. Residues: CASSMKGPPYEQYF.